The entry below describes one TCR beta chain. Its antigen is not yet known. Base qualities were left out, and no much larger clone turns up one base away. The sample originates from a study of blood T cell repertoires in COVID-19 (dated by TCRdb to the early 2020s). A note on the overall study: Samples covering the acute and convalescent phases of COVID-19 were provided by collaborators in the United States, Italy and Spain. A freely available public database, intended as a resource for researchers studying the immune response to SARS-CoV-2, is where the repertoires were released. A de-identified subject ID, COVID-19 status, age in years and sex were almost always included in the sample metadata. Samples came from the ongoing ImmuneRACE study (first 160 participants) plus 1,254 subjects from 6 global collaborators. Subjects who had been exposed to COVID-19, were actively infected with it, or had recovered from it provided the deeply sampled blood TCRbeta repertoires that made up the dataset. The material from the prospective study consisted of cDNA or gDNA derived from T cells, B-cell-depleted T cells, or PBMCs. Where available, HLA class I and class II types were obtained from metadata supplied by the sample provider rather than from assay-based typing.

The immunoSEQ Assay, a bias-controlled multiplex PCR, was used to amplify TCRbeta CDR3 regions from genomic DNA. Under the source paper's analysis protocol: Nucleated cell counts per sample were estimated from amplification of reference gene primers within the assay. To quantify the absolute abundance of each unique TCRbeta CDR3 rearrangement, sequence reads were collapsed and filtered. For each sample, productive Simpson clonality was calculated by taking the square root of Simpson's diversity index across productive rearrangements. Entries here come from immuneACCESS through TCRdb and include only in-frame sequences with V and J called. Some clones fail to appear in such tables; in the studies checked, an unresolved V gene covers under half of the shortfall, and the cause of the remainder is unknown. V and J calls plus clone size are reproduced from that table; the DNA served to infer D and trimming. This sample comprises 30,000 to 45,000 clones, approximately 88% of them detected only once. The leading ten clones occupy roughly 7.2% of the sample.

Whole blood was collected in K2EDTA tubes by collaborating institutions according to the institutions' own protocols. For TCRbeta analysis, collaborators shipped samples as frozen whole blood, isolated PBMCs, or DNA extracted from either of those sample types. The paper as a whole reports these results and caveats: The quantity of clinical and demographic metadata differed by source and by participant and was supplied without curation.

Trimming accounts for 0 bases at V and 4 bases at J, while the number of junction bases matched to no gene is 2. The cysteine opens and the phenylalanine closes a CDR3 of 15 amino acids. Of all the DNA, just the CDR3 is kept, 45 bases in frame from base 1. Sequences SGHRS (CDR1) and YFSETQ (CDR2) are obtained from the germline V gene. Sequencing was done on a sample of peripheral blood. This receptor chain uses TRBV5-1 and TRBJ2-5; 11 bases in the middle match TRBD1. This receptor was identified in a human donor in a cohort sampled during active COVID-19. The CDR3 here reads CASSLGTGGGETQYF. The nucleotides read TGCGCCAGCAGCTTGGGGACAGGGGGCGGAGAGACCCAGTACTTC.